The entry that follows covers one T cell receptor (beta chain) sequence. Its specificity is not known. This table comes from immunoSEQ multiplex PCR, and its TCRdb copy is limited to in-frame clones, with some not included. The top ten hold approximately 16% of the sample, which has around 100,000 clones, around 89% seen once. The CDR3 totals 15 residues. CDR1 SGHRS and CDR2 YFSETQ come from the germline V gene. V gave up 8 bases and J gave up 1 base; unmatched junction bases: 10. Healthy donors had no documented immune events, such as infections, while sampled. This entry comes from a study of identifying expanded T cells in peripheral blood. Whole-study results and caveats: Technical replicates showed around 1.2 changed clones; roughly two weeks around 15; four weeks 19. Clone count variance between roughly two-week samples rose with total template count.

The chain joins TRBV5-1 to TRBJ2-5; 8 bases fit TRBD1. This clonotype originated in a person aged 18 to 70 in good health. The sample taken for sequencing was blood. CDR3: CASTGQGGSQETQYF. As DNA, the CDR3 is TGCGCCAGTACTGGACAGGGAGGATCCCAAGAGACCCAGTACTTC.